The 5 T cell receptor beta chains listed next were all sequenced from one sample in a study of beta chain features in type 1 diabetes. Since all of the isolated RNA was reverse transcribed, expressed TCRB transcripts were what got sequenced. Repertoires were generated with immunoSEQ multiplex PCR, while TCRdb's copy carries only in-frame clones and drops some. The repertoire holds 350,000 to 450,000 clones, with 14% as singletons. Sequenced sample: naive CD4+ T cells from blood. The source of these receptors is a man in his thirties or forties in good health.

This clone was observed a few times. This chain uses TRBV10-3 with TRBJ2-4; TRBD2 matches at 10 bases. This CDR3 region has 17 residues. Per germline, CDR1 ENHRY and CDR2 SYGVKD. V lost 6 bases and J lost 8; bases outside the gene matches: 16. As DNA, the CDR3 is TGTGCCATCAGCCGAACAGTAGCGGGGGGACCGAGGGACATTCAGTACTTC. Its translation is CAISRTVAGGPRDIQYF.

The chain uses TRBV6-1 and TRBJ1-1, with TRBD1 matching 7 bases. CDR3 length equals 13 residues. CDR1 is MNHNS, CDR2 SASEGT, per germline. Trimming at V came to 7 bases and at J to 4 bases, leaving 6 bases not matched to a gene. CDR3 region: CASKWAGGTEAFF. In DNA form, the CDR3 reads TGTGCCAGCAAGTGGGCAGGGGGCACTGAAGCTTTCTTT.

CDR3 region: CAWSGLTSGSYNEQFF. The CDR3 nucleotides are TGTGCCTGGAGCGGGTTGACTAGCGGGTCCTACAATGAGCAGTTCTTC. The chain uses TRBV30 and TRBJ2-1; 10 positions match TRBD2. Germline CDR1 GTSNPN, CDR2 SVGIG (reference sequence). Losses at the gene ends were 3 bases for V and 1 base for J; bases not matched to a gene: 6. The CDR3 sequence is 16 residues long.

In this sample, this clone turned up a few times. V gene TRBV6-1 combines with J gene TRBJ2-7; TRBD1 aligns across 9 bases. Looked up from germline, CDR1 is MNHNS and CDR2 is SASEGT. J lost 4 bases, V lost 6 bases, and 10 bases had no gene match. There are 15 residues in the CDR3. CDR3 sequence (DNA): TGTGCCAGCAGACTCCGGGACAGGGATGGATACGAGCAGTACTTC. This codes for CASRLRDRDGYEQYF.

The chain uses TRBV5-1 and TRBJ2-1, with D possibly being TRBD2 (5 bases). CDR3 length: 13 residues. Germline CDR1 reads SGHRS; CDR2 reads YFSETQ. V was pared by 0 bases and J by 7 bases, with 8 bases between. CDR3 protein: CASSLGGENEQFF. CDR3 coding DNA: TGCGCCAGCAGCTTGGGGGGAGAAAATGAGCAGTTCTTC.